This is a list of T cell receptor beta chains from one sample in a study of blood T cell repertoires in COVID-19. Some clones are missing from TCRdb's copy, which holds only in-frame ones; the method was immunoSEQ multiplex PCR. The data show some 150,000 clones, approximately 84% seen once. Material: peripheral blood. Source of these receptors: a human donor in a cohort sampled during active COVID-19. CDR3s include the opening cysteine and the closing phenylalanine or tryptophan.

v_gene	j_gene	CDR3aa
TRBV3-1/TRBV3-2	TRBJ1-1	CASSLWTGAQNTEAFF
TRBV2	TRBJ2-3	CASTRGGQGTDTQYF
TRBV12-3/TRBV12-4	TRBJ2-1	CASSRQNNEQFF
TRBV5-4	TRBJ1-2	CASSLRVGVNYGYTF
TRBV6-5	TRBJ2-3	CASIYRGRGDTQYF
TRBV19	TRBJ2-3	CASRDRGTDTQYF
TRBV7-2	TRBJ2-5	CASSDSRTGTQYF
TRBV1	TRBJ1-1	CTSCPGEMNTEAFF
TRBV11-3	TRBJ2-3	CASSPEGGRADTQYF
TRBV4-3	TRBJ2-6	CASSRTGGIGANVLTF
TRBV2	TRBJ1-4	CASSTLGAANEKLFF
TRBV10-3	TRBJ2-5	CAIRGQAGETQYF
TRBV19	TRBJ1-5	CASSTRGPGQPQHF
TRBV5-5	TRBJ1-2	CASGAEPNYGYTF